The present T cell receptor beta chain was sequenced within a study of breast tumors, draining lymph nodes, adjacent tissues. Findings and caveats of the study: Luminal-like breast cancer showed significantly greater tumor-nontumor repertoire similarity than basal-like breast cancer did. Tumor T cell lymph node origin was a supported hypothesis, not proven. Tumor TCR diversity was below lymph nodes but above nontumor tissue.

Using its own MiXCR run on the multiplex PCR reads, TCRdb lists one record per CDR3 protein. Of approximately 100,000 distinct CDR3 sequences in the sample, 21% are singletons; the top ten hold around 1.3%. Breast cancer patients provided tissue from their axillary draining lymph nodes. There are 17 residues in the CDR3. Germline values: CDR1 SGHAT, CDR2 FQNNGV. Deletions cut 0 bases from V and 2 bases from J, with 14 bases between. This clonotype was found many times. Its antigen remains unknown. The material sequenced was axillary lymph node tissue. The chain links TRBV11-2 to TRBJ1-5; D uncertain. The clonotype originates from a female donor with breast cancer. Some clones in this sample may be carry-over from other donors' samples. CDR3 DNA: TGTGCCAGCAGCTTAGATATAGCCGGATATCGCAATCAGCCCCAGCATTTT. This sequence encodes CASSLDIAGYRNQPQHF. The full variable domain, with the rest looked up from reference TRBV11-2 and TRBJ1-5, is EAGVAQSPRYKIIEKRQSVAFWCNPISGHATLYWYQQILGQGPKLLIQFQNNGVVDDSQLPKDRFSAERLKGVDSTLKIQPAKLEDSAVYLCASSLDIAGYRNQPQHFGDGTRLSIL.